The 5 T cell receptor beta chains given below trace back to one sample, sequenced in a study of T cell responses to AZD1222 COVID-19 vaccine. Only in-frame clones appear in the TCRdb table, and some are missing; sequencing was by immunoSEQ multiplex PCR. The table lists about 180,000 clones, about 87% of them singletons, with 3.5% to 4.5% in the top ten. The sample here was peripheral blood, taken 28 days after the second dose of the MenACWY control vaccine. The receptors come from an adult who received the MenACWY meningococcal vaccine as a control.

The chain employs TRBV14 and TRBJ1-1, with TRBD1 as a possible D gene (6 bases). The CDR3 spans 13 residues. Germline CDR1 reads SGHDN; CDR2 reads FVKESK. Trimming stripped 2 bases from V and 4 bases from J, with 8 bases between. This CDR3 is CASSQWGATEAFF. For the CDR3, the DNA is TGTGCCAGCAGCCAATGGGGGGCCACTGAAGCTTTCTTT.

The chain uses TRBV5-1 and TRBJ1-6, with D hard to call. CDR1 is SGHRS, CDR2 YFSETQ, per germline. V was trimmed by 4 bases and J by 9 bases, leaving 14 bases between them. The CDR3 covers 14 residues. For the CDR3, the DNA is TGCGCCAGCAGCGCGCAAAGGGCCCCTTCACCCCTCCACTTT. Residues: CASSAQRAPSPLHF. Full variable domain (rest looked up from reference TRBV5-1 and TRBJ1-6): KAGVTQTPRYLIKTRGQQVTLSCSPISGHRSVSWYQQTPGQGLQFLFEYFSETQRNKGNFPGRFSGRQFSNSRSEMNVSTLELGDSALYLCASSAQRAPSPLHFGNGTRLTVT.

The CDR3 bases are TGTGCCAGCAGCGAGGGGGCGGCCAACACTGAAGCTTTCTTT. This codes for CASSEGAANTEAFF. V gene TRBV9 combines with J gene TRBJ1-1; 7 positions match TRBD1. Per germline, CDR1 SGDLS and CDR2 YYNGEE. This CDR3 contains 14 residues. Trimming at V came to 3 bases and at J to 2 bases, leaving 4 bases not matched to a gene.

The chain uses TRBV5-1 and TRBJ2-2, with D tentatively TRBD1 (5 bases). The V end was cut by 0 bases, the J end by 2 bases, with 8 bases between. The germline gives CDR1 SGHRS, CDR2 YFSETQ. There are 15 residues in the CDR3. CDR3 nucleotide sequence: TGCGCCAGCAGCTTGGACAGGCCAAACACCGGGGAGCTGTTTTTT. Its translation is CASSLDRPNTGELFF.

V gene TRBV6-5 combines with J gene TRBJ1-5, with D tentatively TRBD1 (5 bases). There are 15 residues in the CDR3. V was shortened by 2 bases and J by 4 bases, with 12 bases between the two germline ends. Germline V gene sequence: CDR1 MNHEY, CDR2 SVGAGI. As DNA, the CDR3 is TGTGCCAGCAGTTACGGGCAGGGCCCTAATCAGCCCCAGCATTTT. Its translation is CASSYGQGPNQPQHF.